A selection of T cell receptor beta chains follows, all from one sample in a study of blood T cell repertoires in COVID-19. This table comes from immunoSEQ multiplex PCR, and its TCRdb copy is limited to in-frame clones, with some not included. The repertoire has 35,000 to 45,000 clones, about 75% of them found once; the top ten carry about 8.5%. Sequencing used peripheral blood. The receptors stem from a man between 65 and 80 years old with active or convalescent COVID-19. CDR3s include the opening cysteine and the closing phenylalanine or tryptophan. A D gene is named only where the DNA matches it firmly. Not all rows give a size; the values are once, few, many and, for expanded clones, a class.

size	D	J	V	DNA	CDR3
NA	NA	TRBJ1-4	TRBV5-1	TGCGCCAGCAGCTTCAGGGGTATCGGCGAAAAACTGTTTTTT	CASSFRGIGEKLFF
once	TRBD2	TRBJ2-3	TRBV3-1/TRBV3-2	TGTGCCAGCACCCAACTGAGCGGGGAAGAAGATACGCAGTATTTT	CASTQLSGEEDTQYF
NA	NA	TRBJ1-2	TRBV3-1/TRBV3-2	TGTGCCAGCAGCCTCACCTCTGGAGAGGGGGTCGGCTACACCTTC	CASSLTSGEGVGYTF
NA	TRBD1	TRBJ1-6	TRBV19	TGTGCCAGTAGAACAACCGGGACAGGCTTTTCACCCCTCCACTTT	CASRTTGTGFSPLHF
NA	TRBD1	TRBJ1-4	TRBV6-5	TGTGCCAGCAGCCGGACAGGGGACGGTAATGAAAAACTGTTTTTT	CASSRTGDGNEKLFF
few	TRBD1	TRBJ1-5	TRBV11-2	TGTGCCAGCAGCTTAGTGTTTTCCGGGCTCAGGGGGAGGCAGCCCCAGCATTTT	CASSLVFSGLRGRQPQHF
NA	NA	TRBJ1-6	TRBV10-3	TGTGCCACTGGACAGATAAATTCACCCCTCCACTTT	CATGQINSPLHF
NA	NA	TRBJ1-2	TRBV7-9	TGTGCCAGCAGCCAGGCAGGGCCTGATGGCTACACCTTC	CASSQAGPDGYTF
few	TRBD1	TRBJ2-1	TRBV7-2	TGTGCCAGCAGCAACCGACAGGGGGCGCGGCGGGATGAGCAGTTCTTC	CASSNRQGARRDEQFF
NA	TRBD1	TRBJ1-4	TRBV28	TGTGCCAGCAGATTCGCCTCCTCAGGGGGCCTTGAAAAACTGTTTTTT	CASRFASSGGLEKLFF
NA	TRBD2	TRBJ2-1	TRBV5-1	TGCGCCAGCAGCTCCCCGCCGGGACTAGCGGTTGAGCAGTTCTTC	CASSSPPGLAVEQFF
once	NA	TRBJ1-6	TRBV30	TGTGCCTGGAGTGTACTAGGAGGGGTACCCCTCCACTTT	CAWSVLGGVPLHF
NA	NA	TRBJ2-3	TRBV2	TGTGCCAGCAGTGAAGTTCCAAATACGCAGTATTTT	CASSEVPNTQYF
NA	NA	TRBJ1-6	TRBV6-5	TGTGCCAGCACCCAAACAGGATATAATTCACCCCTCCACTTT	CASTQTGYNSPLHF
NA	NA	TRBJ1-3	TRBV6-1	TGTGCCAGCAGTTCCCAGGGTCGAGACACCATATATTTT	CASSSQGRDTIYF
NA	NA	TRBJ1-5	TRBV25-1	TGTGCCAGCAGTGCTTCTGGGGGGGGCGGTCAGCCCCAGCATTTT	CASSASGGGGQPQHF
NA	NA	TRBJ2-5	TRBV5-1	TGCGCCAGCAGCCCAGGGGACCTACAAGAGACCCAGTACTTC	CASSPGDLQETQYF
NA	TRBD2	TRBJ2-3	TRBV24-1	TGTGCCACCAGTGACCCGGGGACTACCTCTCGCACAGATACGCAGTATTTT	CATSDPGTTSRTDTQYF
NA	NA	TRBJ2-2	TRBV5-1	TGCGCCAGCAGCGACCCGGCGGGCGCCGGGGAGCTGTTTTTT	CASSDPAGAGELFF
NA	NA	TRBJ2-5	TRBV4-1	TGCGCCAGCAGCCCGGGACTTCTCGAAGAGACCCAGTACTTC	CASSPGLLEETQYF
NA	NA	TRBJ2-7	TRBV6-1	TGTGCCAGCAGTGAAGCCTCAGTTACCTACGAGCAGTACTTC	CASSEASVTYEQYF
NA	NA	TRBJ2-7	TRBV28	TGTGCCAGCAGTGGCACAGGGAGGGGAAGGACCTACGAGCAGTACTTC	CASSGTGRGRTYEQYF
NA	NA	TRBJ2-3	TRBV3-1/TRBV3-2	TGTGCCAGCAGCCGTTTACTGGCAGATACGCAGTATTTT	CASSRLLADTQYF
NA	NA	TRBJ2-5	TRBV28	TGTGCCAGCAGTTCCTACAGGCTTTCCCAAGAGACCCAGTACTTC	CASSSYRLSQETQYF
NA	NA	TRBJ2-7	TRBV5-1	TGCGCCAGCAGCTTGGTGCAGGTACAGGTCAACGAGCAGTACTTC	CASSLVQVQVNEQYF
once	NA	TRBJ2-3	TRBV4-1	TGCGCCAGCAGCCAAGGACTATTTGGCTTAGATACGCAGTATTTT	CASSQGLFGLDTQYF
NA	NA	TRBJ1-1	TRBV9	TGTGCCAGCAGCCAAGGACAACACACTGAAGCTTTCTTT	CASSQGQHTEAFF
few	NA	TRBJ1-6	TRBV2	TGTGCCAGCAGTGAGGCCTCACCCCCACTATTTAATTCACCCCTCCACTTT	CASSEASPPLFNSPLHF
NA	NA	TRBJ1-4	TRBV11-2	TGTGCCAGCAGCTTCAAAGGGGAAGAAAAACTGTTTTTT	CASSFKGEEKLFF
few	NA	TRBJ2-7	TRBV6-5	TGTGCCAGCAGTAACCGGGATACCTACGAGCAGTACTTC	CASSNRDTYEQYF
NA	TRBD1	TRBJ2-2	TRBV7-2	TGTGCCAGCAGCTCAACAGGGGACACCGGGGAGCTGTTTTTT	CASSSTGDTGELFF
NA	TRBD1	TRBJ2-6	TRBV7-7	TGTGCCAGCAGCCTTGGACAGGGGACTGGGGCCAACGTCCTGACTTTC	CASSLGQGTGANVLTF
NA	NA	TRBJ2-1	TRBV25-1	TGTGCCAGCAGTGATGGGCTAGCTCACTACAATGAGCAGTTCTTC	CASSDGLAHYNEQFF
once	NA	TRBJ1-1	TRBV11-2	TGTGCCAGCAGCTCAACAGGTCGGCAAGCTTTCTTT	CASSSTGRQAFF